This TCR beta chain was found in a study of blood T cell repertoires in COVID-19. Germline V gene data show CDR1 as LNHDA and CDR2 as SQIVND (reference sequence). V lost 6 bases to trimming and J lost 2 bases, with 12 bases between them. The CDR3 loop spans 14 amino acids. As processed by the authors: Quantification of nucleated cells was approximated via reference gene primer amplification. Generated by immunoSEQ multiplex PCR, the TCRdb table keeps only in-frame clones and is missing some. Clone size and the V and J calls come from that table; the DNA yielded D and trimming. The profile covers 250,000 to 400,000 clones, with 85% to 90% appearing a single time and roughly 2.9% taken by the ten largest.

The chain is built from TRBV19 and TRBJ2-3; D perhaps matches TRBD1 (7 bases). The origin of this receptor is a woman aged 25 to 39 with COVID-19, enrolled during active disease. The sequenced sample was peripheral blood. The CDR3, as DNA: TGTGCCAGTAGGGGCGGGACAGTCACAGATACGCAGTATTTT. It codes for CASRGGTVTDTQYF.